This is a list of T cell receptor beta chains from one sample in a study of CD8 T cells in Susac syndrome. TCRdb fed the immunoSEQ multiplex PCR reads into MiXCR, producing one record per CDR3 protein. The sample consists of a few hundred thousand distinct CDR3 sequences, approximately 94% of them appearing once. The material sequenced was CD4+ T cells from PBMCs. These receptors all come from a human donor with Susac syndrome. Each CDR3 is given with its conserved first and last residue. D genes are given only for firm matches. Clone size, where shown, is once, few, many, or a class for clones that have expanded.

d_call: TRBD1; v_call: TRBV7-2; clone_size: .; j_call: TRBJ1-2; cdr3_nt: TGTGCCAACAGCTTATTAACAGGGGGGAAGAATGGCTACACCTTC; cdr3_aa: CANSLLTGGKNGYTF
d_call: .; v_call: TRBV29-1; clone_size: .; j_call: TRBJ1-1; cdr3_nt: TGCAGCGTTGAAGAGGGGCTGAACACTGAAGCTTTCTTT; cdr3_aa: CSVEEGLNTEAFF
d_call: .; v_call: TRBV19; clone_size: .; j_call: TRBJ2-3; cdr3_nt: TGTGCCAGTAGGAGGGGTCCAAGGACAGATACGCAGTATTTT; cdr3_aa: CASRRGPRTDTQYF
d_call: .; v_call: TRBV12-3/TRBV12-4; clone_size: .; j_call: TRBJ1-1; cdr3_nt: TGTGCCAGCAGTCTAGGACAGACGCACACTGAAGCTTTCTTT; cdr3_aa: CASSLGQTHTEAFF
d_call: TRBD1; v_call: TRBV4-3; clone_size: .; j_call: TRBJ1-1; cdr3_nt: TGCGCCAGCAGCCAGACGGGACAGGGGGCTCGGAGCGCTTTCTTT; cdr3_aa: CASSQTGQGARSAFF
d_call: TRBD1; v_call: TRBV6-5; clone_size: .; j_call: TRBJ1-5; cdr3_nt: TGTGCCAGCAGTTACTCGGGACAGGGGCCCGATCAGCCCCAGCATTTT; cdr3_aa: CASSYSGQGPDQPQHF
d_call: TRBD2; v_call: TRBV19; clone_size: .; j_call: TRBJ2-3; cdr3_nt: TGTGCCAGTAGCCCCGGGGGGGGAAATACGCAGTATTTT; cdr3_aa: CASSPGGGNTQYF
d_call: .; v_call: TRBV6-6; clone_size: .; j_call: TRBJ1-1; cdr3_nt: TGTGCCAGCAGTTTCCCAGGGAACACTGAAGCTTTCTTT; cdr3_aa: CASSFPGNTEAFF
d_call: .; v_call: TRBV20-1; clone_size: .; j_call: TRBJ2-6; cdr3_nt: TGCAGTGCTAGAGACTATTCTGGGGCCAACGTCCTGACTTTC; cdr3_aa: CSARDYSGANVLTF
d_call: .; v_call: TRBV18; clone_size: .; j_call: TRBJ2-7; cdr3_nt: TGTGCCAGCAGGAACAGAATCTCCTACGAGCAGTACTTC; cdr3_aa: CASRNRISYEQYF
d_call: .; v_call: TRBV25-1; clone_size: .; j_call: TRBJ2-3; cdr3_nt: TGTGCCAGCAGAGCCACAGTATCCCCGGATACGCAGTATTTT; cdr3_aa: CASRATVSPDTQYF
d_call: .; v_call: TRBV6-6; clone_size: .; j_call: TRBJ1-4; cdr3_nt: TGTGCCAGCAGTTACCTCAGGGGTTCAACTAATGAAAAACTGTTTTTT; cdr3_aa: CASSYLRGSTNEKLFF
d_call: .; v_call: TRBV13; clone_size: .; j_call: TRBJ2-7; cdr3_nt: TGTGCCAGCAGGTTTGGACCTCAGGCCTACGAGCAGTACTTC; cdr3_aa: CASRFGPQAYEQYF
d_call: .; v_call: TRBV19; clone_size: .; j_call: TRBJ2-1; cdr3_nt: TGTGCCAGTAGTCCCCCCGGCCTGGACGAGCAGTTCTTC; cdr3_aa: CASSPPGLDEQFF
d_call: .; v_call: TRBV30; clone_size: .; j_call: TRBJ2-7; cdr3_nt: TGTGCCTGGAGTGCGGACTACTCATCCTACGAGCAGTACTTC; cdr3_aa: CAWSADYSSYEQYF
d_call: .; v_call: TRBV6-2/TRBV6-3; clone_size: .; j_call: TRBJ1-5; cdr3_nt: TGTGCCAGCAGTTACTCGGTTCGTCAGCCCCAGCATTTT; cdr3_aa: CASSYSVRQPQHF
d_call: .; v_call: TRBV6-6; clone_size: .; j_call: TRBJ2-7; cdr3_nt: TGTGCCAGCAGTCACAGGGACTACGAGCAGTACTTC; cdr3_aa: CASSHRDYEQYF
d_call: TRBD2; v_call: TRBV6-4; clone_size: .; j_call: TRBJ2-1; cdr3_nt: TGTGCCAGCTCTATCGGGACTAGCGGGGACAATGAGCAGTTCTTC; cdr3_aa: CASSIGTSGDNEQFF
d_call: TRBD1; v_call: TRBV12-3/TRBV12-4; clone_size: .; j_call: TRBJ1-6; cdr3_nt: TGTGCCAGCAGTCCAGGGGGGCCCCTCAGCTCACCCCTCCACTTT; cdr3_aa: CASSPGGPLSSPLHF
d_call: .; v_call: TRBV20-1; clone_size: .; j_call: TRBJ1-1; cdr3_nt: TGCAGTGCTGACCTGGCAAACACTGAAGCTTTCTTT; cdr3_aa: CSADLANTEAFF
d_call: .; v_call: TRBV2; clone_size: .; j_call: TRBJ2-4; cdr3_nt: TGTGCCAGCAGTGAAGGGAGGAGACAGTTCTTAGCCAAAAACATTCAGTACTTC; cdr3_aa: CASSEGRRQFLAKNIQYF
d_call: .; v_call: TRBV3-1; clone_size: .; j_call: TRBJ1-1; cdr3_nt: TGTGCCAGCAGCCACCGAGGGACAGAAGCTTTCTTT; cdr3_aa: CASSHRGTEAFF
d_call: TRBD1; v_call: TRBV5-1; clone_size: .; j_call: TRBJ1-2; cdr3_nt: TGCGCCAGCAGCTGGGACAGTGAGGGAACGCGCGGCTACACCTTC; cdr3_aa: CASSWDSEGTRGYTF
d_call: TRBD1; v_call: TRBV5-4; clone_size: .; j_call: TRBJ1-6; cdr3_nt: TGTGCCAGCAGACCGGGACAGGGTAATTCACCCCTCCACTTT; cdr3_aa: CASRPGQGNSPLHF
d_call: .; v_call: TRBV18; clone_size: .; j_call: TRBJ2-1; cdr3_nt: TGTGCCAGCTCACGAGGGGCAGGCGGTGTCCGCAGGGGAGAGCAGTTCTTC; cdr3_aa: CASSRGAGGVRRGEQFF
d_call: TRBD1; v_call: TRBV5-1; clone_size: .; j_call: TRBJ2-7; cdr3_nt: TGCGCCAGCACCCCGGGACAGAGCTCCTACGAGCAGTACTTC; cdr3_aa: CASTPGQSSYEQYF
d_call: TRBD1; v_call: TRBV20-1; clone_size: .; j_call: TRBJ1-2; cdr3_nt: TGCAGTGCCCCGACAGGGGATCCTGGCTACACCTTC; cdr3_aa: CSAPTGDPGYTF
d_call: .; v_call: TRBV30; clone_size: .; j_call: TRBJ1-2; cdr3_nt: TGTGCCTGGAGAAGACCTAACTATGGCTACACCTTC; cdr3_aa: CAWRRPNYGYTF
d_call: .; v_call: TRBV6-5; clone_size: .; j_call: TRBJ1-2; cdr3_nt: TGTGCCACGACAGTGGGGTTCCACTATGGCTACACCTTC; cdr3_aa: CATTVGFHYGYTF
d_call: .; v_call: TRBV7-9; clone_size: .; j_call: TRBJ2-2; cdr3_nt: TGTGCCAGCAGCGTGCGCAGGGAAACCGGGGAGCTGTTTTTT; cdr3_aa: CASSVRRETGELFF
d_call: .; v_call: TRBV2; clone_size: .; j_call: TRBJ1-5; cdr3_nt: TGTGCCAGCAGTGAAGGGGGGGGTCAGCCCCAGCATTTT; cdr3_aa: CASSEGGGQPQHF
d_call: .; v_call: TRBV20-1; clone_size: .; j_call: TRBJ2-1; cdr3_nt: TGCAGTGCTTACCTCCTGGGGTTCAACAATGAGCAGTTCTTC; cdr3_aa: CSAYLLGFNNEQFF
d_call: TRBD1; v_call: TRBV20-1; clone_size: .; j_call: TRBJ1-2; cdr3_nt: TGCAGTGCTAGGTCGGGACAGGGGGCGGAATATGGCTACACCTTC; cdr3_aa: CSARSGQGAEYGYTF
d_call: TRBD2; v_call: TRBV5-4; clone_size: .; j_call: TRBJ2-1; cdr3_nt: TGTGCCAGCAGCGCTGGGGGGGGAAATGAGCAGTTCTTC; cdr3_aa: CASSAGGGNEQFF
d_call: TRBD1; v_call: TRBV28; clone_size: once; j_call: TRBJ1-2; cdr3_nt: TGTGCCAGCAGTTCCGGTGGACAGGGGGCGTTCTATGGCTACACCTTC; cdr3_aa: CASSSGGQGAFYGYTF
d_call: TRBD1; v_call: TRBV20-1; clone_size: .; j_call: TRBJ1-2; cdr3_nt: TGCAGTGCAGAACAGGGGGCAGGGGACTATGGCTACACCTTC; cdr3_aa: CSAEQGAGDYGYTF
d_call: TRBD2; v_call: TRBV29-1; clone_size: .; j_call: TRBJ2-3; cdr3_nt: TGCAGCGTTGAAGGGGGCCTAGCGGGGGGGCATACGCAGTATTTT; cdr3_aa: CSVEGGLAGGHTQYF
d_call: .; v_call: TRBV27; clone_size: .; j_call: TRBJ2-3; cdr3_nt: TGTGCCAGCCGAGACAGGGATACGCAGTATTTT; cdr3_aa: CASRDRDTQYF
d_call: TRBD1; v_call: TRBV2; clone_size: .; j_call: TRBJ1-6; cdr3_nt: TGTGCCAGCAGGTACAGGGGAGTAGATTCACCCCTCCACTTT; cdr3_aa: CASRYRGVDSPLHF
d_call: .; v_call: TRBV18; clone_size: once; j_call: TRBJ2-7; cdr3_nt: TGTGCCAGCTCTCCCAACCGACAGGCCGTTAACGAGCAGTACTTC; cdr3_aa: CASSPNRQAVNEQYF
d_call: .; v_call: TRBV12-3/TRBV12-4; clone_size: few; j_call: TRBJ2-2; cdr3_nt: TGTGCCAGCAGCCGTAAGGGGACCGGGGAGCTGTTTTTT; cdr3_aa: CASSRKGTGELFF
d_call: TRBD1; v_call: TRBV29-1; clone_size: once; j_call: TRBJ2-7; cdr3_nt: TGCAGCGCCGCGACAGGGTCCAGATACGAGCAGTACTTC; cdr3_aa: CSAATGSRYEQYF
d_call: .; v_call: TRBV6-2/TRBV6-3; clone_size: .; j_call: TRBJ1-6; cdr3_nt: TGTGCCAGCGGATCCATGGGGGGGAAATCACCCCTCCACTTT; cdr3_aa: CASGSMGGKSPLHF
d_call: .; v_call: TRBV12-3/TRBV12-4; clone_size: once; j_call: TRBJ1-1; cdr3_nt: TGTGCCAGCACCAACCCAGGGAACACTGAAGCTTTCTTT; cdr3_aa: CASTNPGNTEAFF
d_call: TRBD1; v_call: TRBV20-1; clone_size: .; j_call: TRBJ1-2; cdr3_nt: TGCAGTGTCTTACAGGGGGTTGGAGGCTACACCTTC; cdr3_aa: CSVLQGVGGYTF
d_call: TRBD1; v_call: TRBV19; clone_size: .; j_call: TRBJ2-7; cdr3_nt: TGTGCCAGTAGTATCCACAGGGGCCGATCGGAAGAGCAGTACTTC; cdr3_aa: CASSIHRGRSEEQYF
d_call: TRBD1; v_call: TRBV9; clone_size: .; j_call: TRBJ1-1; cdr3_nt: TGTGCCAGCAGCTCTAGGGACAGGGGAGCGATGGGGACTGAAGCTTTCTTT; cdr3_aa: CASSSRDRGAMGTEAFF
d_call: .; v_call: TRBV20-1; clone_size: .; j_call: TRBJ2-3; cdr3_nt: TGCAGTGCTAGAGATCGAGGGGCAGCCTCCACAGATACGCAGTATTTT; cdr3_aa: CSARDRGAASTDTQYF
d_call: .; v_call: TRBV25-1; clone_size: .; j_call: TRBJ2-7; cdr3_nt: TGTGCCAGCAGTGGAGGTGCCTACGAGCAGTACTTC; cdr3_aa: CASSGGAYEQYF
d_call: .; v_call: TRBV7-2; clone_size: .; j_call: TRBJ2-7; cdr3_nt: TGTGCCAGCAGCTTAGTTGGGAGTAAGAACGAGCAGTACTTC; cdr3_aa: CASSLVGSKNEQYF
d_call: TRBD1; v_call: TRBV29-1; clone_size: .; j_call: TRBJ1-2; cdr3_nt: TGCAGCGTGGGACAGGGTGTGATGAATGGCTACACCTTC; cdr3_aa: CSVGQGVMNGYTF